This T cell receptor beta chain comes out of a study of control samples from healthy donors and cancer patients. TCRdb's copy holds only in-frame clones and misses some; the assay was immunoSEQ multiplex PCR. The sample lists about 51,000 clones; roughly 80% were seen once. Germline V gene lookup returns CDR1 SGHNT and CDR2 YENEEA. The CDR3 runs 15 residues. V was pared by 4 bases and J by 0 bases, with 11 bases between. The V and J genes are TRBV11-3 and TRBJ2-3; unclear D gene. Sample: blood. The sequence was obtained from a man aged 70 or older in good health. The CDR3 nucleotides are TGTGCCAGCAGCTCAAATAGAAAGAGCACAGATACGCAGTATTTT. Amino acids: CASSSNRKSTDTQYF.